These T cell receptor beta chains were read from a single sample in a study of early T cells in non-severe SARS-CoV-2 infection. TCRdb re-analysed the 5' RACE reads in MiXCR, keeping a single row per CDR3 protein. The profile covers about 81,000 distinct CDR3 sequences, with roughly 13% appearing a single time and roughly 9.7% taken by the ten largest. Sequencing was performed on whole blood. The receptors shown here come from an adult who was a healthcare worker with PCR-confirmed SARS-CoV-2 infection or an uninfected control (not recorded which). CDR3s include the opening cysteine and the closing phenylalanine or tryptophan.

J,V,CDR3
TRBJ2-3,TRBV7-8,CASSLASGAGGKSDTQYF
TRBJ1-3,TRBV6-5,CASSYSMLAGTIYF
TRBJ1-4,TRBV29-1,CSAATNEKLFF
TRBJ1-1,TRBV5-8,CASSRQWGAWNTEAFF
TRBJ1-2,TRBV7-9,CASSLGGLPAGYTF
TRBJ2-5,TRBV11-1,CASSFGETQYF
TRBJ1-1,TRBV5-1,CASSLTAGTEAFF
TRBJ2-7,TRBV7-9,CASSRGLISYEQYF
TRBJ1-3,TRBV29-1,CSVGIGGLTGNTIYF
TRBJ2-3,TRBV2,CASSGDWEGDTQYF
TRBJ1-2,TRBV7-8,CASSLVGDSNYGYTF
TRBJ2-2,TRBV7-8,CASSPIGGIDLGELFF
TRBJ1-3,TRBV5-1,CASSLTVTGNTIYF
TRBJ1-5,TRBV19,CASWGTILGNQPQHF
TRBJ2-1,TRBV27,CASSFARTYSPEQFF
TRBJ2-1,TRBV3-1,CASSRRDGSSYNEQFF
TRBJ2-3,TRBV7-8,CASSFSGGPIDTQYF
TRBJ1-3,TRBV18,CASSSRTGSGNTIYF
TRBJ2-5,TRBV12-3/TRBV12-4,CASSPRQGAMETQYF
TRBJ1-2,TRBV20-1,CSATLTVYGYTF
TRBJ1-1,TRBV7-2,CASSPTGNTEAFF
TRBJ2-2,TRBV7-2,CASSLASGGPTGKLFF
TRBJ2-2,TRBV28,CASSVNRGRTGELFF
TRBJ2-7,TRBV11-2,CASSPGDLGSYEQYF
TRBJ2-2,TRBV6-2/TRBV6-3,CASSSGGLFGELFF
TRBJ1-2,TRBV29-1,CSVEGGDGYTF
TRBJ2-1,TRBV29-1,CSASRDRDYNEQFF
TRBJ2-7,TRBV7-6,CASSIGTSGGSYEQYF
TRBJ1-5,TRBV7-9,CASSLAGGQAGQPQHF
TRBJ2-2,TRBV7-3,CASSPHGEANTGELFF
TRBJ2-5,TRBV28,CASTPRGLQETQYF
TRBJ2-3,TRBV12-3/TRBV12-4,CASSFGRGGTDTQYF
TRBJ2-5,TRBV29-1,CSVRGGLETQYF
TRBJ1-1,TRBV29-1,CSGGVQNTEAFF
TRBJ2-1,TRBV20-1,CSAPPGGPPLTGEQFF
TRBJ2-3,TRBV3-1,CASSLFTSGGHRYF
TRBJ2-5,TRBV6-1,CASIGRRTGRETQYF
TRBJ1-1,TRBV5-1,CASSQPQGGGTEAFF
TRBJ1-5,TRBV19,CASSRAGGASNQPQHF
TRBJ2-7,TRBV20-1,CSARPNLGGGLSYEQYF
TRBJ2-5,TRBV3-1,CASSPGTVVWGQETQYF
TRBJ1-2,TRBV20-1,CSASRTSGRYGYTF
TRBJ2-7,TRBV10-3,CAISVAGGYEQYF
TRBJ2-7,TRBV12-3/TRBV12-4,CASSFGKVVEQYF